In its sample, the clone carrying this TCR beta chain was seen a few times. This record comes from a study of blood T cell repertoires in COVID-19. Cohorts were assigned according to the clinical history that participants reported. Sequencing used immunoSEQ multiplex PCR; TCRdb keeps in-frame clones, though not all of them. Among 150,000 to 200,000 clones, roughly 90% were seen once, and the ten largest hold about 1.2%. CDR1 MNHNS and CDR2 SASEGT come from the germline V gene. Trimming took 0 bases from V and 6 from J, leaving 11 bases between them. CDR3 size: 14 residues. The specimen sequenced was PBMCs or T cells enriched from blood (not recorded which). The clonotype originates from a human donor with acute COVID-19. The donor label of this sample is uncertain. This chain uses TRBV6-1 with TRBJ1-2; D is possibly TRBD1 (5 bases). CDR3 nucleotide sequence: TGTGCCAGCAGTGAAGCATACAGGACCAATGGCTACACCTTC. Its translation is CASSEAYRTNGYTF.